Listed below are T cell receptor beta chains from one sample, sequenced in a study of blood T cell repertoires in COVID-19. Profiling relied on immunoSEQ multiplex PCR, and the TCRdb table lists in-frame clones only, not all of them. The table shows 250,000 to 300,000 clones, with 89% occurring only once. Specimen: peripheral blood. The origin of the receptors is a woman aged 40 to 50 who had recovered from COVID-19. Each CDR3 is given with its conserved first and last residue. A D gene is named only where the DNA matches it firmly. Clone size appears in some rows only: once, few, many, or a class for an expanded clone.

j_gene: TRBJ1-2; abundance: -; v_gene: TRBV28; d_gene: -; CDR3nt: TGTGCCAGCAGTGGGAGGACCTATGGCTACACCTTC; CDR3aa: CASSGRTYGYTF
j_gene: TRBJ2-5; abundance: -; v_gene: TRBV15; d_gene: TRBD1; CDR3nt: TGTGCCACCAGCAGAGATGCGGGACAGGACCAAGAGACCCAGTACTTC; CDR3aa: CATSRDAGQDQETQYF
j_gene: TRBJ2-3; abundance: -; v_gene: TRBV25-1; d_gene: TRBD2; CDR3nt: TGTGCCAGCAGTCAACTAGCGGGAGGTACAGATACGCAGTATTTT; CDR3aa: CASSQLAGGTDTQYF
j_gene: TRBJ2-1; abundance: -; v_gene: TRBV5-1; d_gene: TRBD1; CDR3nt: TGCGCCAGCGGAGAAGGGGGCGTAAGTTATGAGCAGTTCTTC; CDR3aa: CASGEGGVSYEQFF
j_gene: TRBJ1-1; abundance: -; v_gene: TRBV7-9; d_gene: -; CDR3nt: TGTGCCAGCAACATTAAAGAGGTCCTAAACCCGTCTGAAGCTTTCTTT; CDR3aa: CASNIKEVLNPSEAFF
j_gene: TRBJ1-5; abundance: -; v_gene: TRBV28; d_gene: TRBD1; CDR3nt: TGTGCCAGCAGGGTGTTAGGGGGCGGACAGCCCCAGCATTTT; CDR3aa: CASRVLGGGQPQHF
j_gene: TRBJ2-2; abundance: -; v_gene: TRBV5-1; d_gene: -; CDR3nt: TGCGCCAGCAGCTTCATTTGGGACTTCAGCTATAACACCGGGGAGCTGTTTTTT; CDR3aa: CASSFIWDFSYNTGELFF
j_gene: TRBJ1-1; abundance: -; v_gene: TRBV18; d_gene: -; CDR3nt: TGTGCCAGCTCACCGGGGGGGAGGAGGGACGCTGAAGCTTTCTTT; CDR3aa: CASSPGGRRDAEAFF
j_gene: TRBJ2-5; abundance: -; v_gene: TRBV9; d_gene: TRBD2; CDR3nt: TGTGCCAGCAGCCCGACCGGGACTAGCGGGCAGGAGACCCAGTACTTC; CDR3aa: CASSPTGTSGQETQYF
j_gene: TRBJ2-3; abundance: -; v_gene: TRBV11-3; d_gene: -; CDR3nt: TGTGCCAGCAGCCTAGACGCAGATACGCAGTATTTT; CDR3aa: CASSLDADTQYF
j_gene: TRBJ1-4; abundance: -; v_gene: TRBV5-1; d_gene: -; CDR3nt: TGCGCCAGCAGCTTGGTAGAGGCGTCTGAAAAACTGTTTTTT; CDR3aa: CASSLVEASEKLFF
j_gene: TRBJ2-5; abundance: -; v_gene: TRBV6-4; d_gene: -; CDR3nt: TGTGCCAGCGCTGCAGAGGCCCAAGAGACCCAGTACTTC; CDR3aa: CASAAEAQETQYF
j_gene: TRBJ2-1; abundance: -; v_gene: TRBV2; d_gene: -; CDR3nt: TGTGCCAGAGGGTCGGCGGGGAGCTCCTACAATGAGCAGTTCTTC; CDR3aa: CARGSAGSSYNEQFF
j_gene: TRBJ2-5; abundance: -; v_gene: TRBV30; d_gene: TRBD2; CDR3nt: TGTGCCTGGAGTATCGGGGGGACTCAAGAGACCCAGTACTTC; CDR3aa: CAWSIGGTQETQYF
j_gene: TRBJ2-2; abundance: -; v_gene: TRBV5-4; d_gene: TRBD2; CDR3nt: TGTGCCAGCAGCTCTGGCGGGAGGGCCAACACCGGGGAGCTGTTTTTT; CDR3aa: CASSSGGRANTGELFF
j_gene: TRBJ2-2; abundance: -; v_gene: TRBV18; d_gene: TRBD2; CDR3nt: TGTGCCAGCTCAATATCTAGCGGGAGGAAAACCGGGGAGCTGTTTTTT; CDR3aa: CASSISSGRKTGELFF
j_gene: TRBJ2-5; abundance: -; v_gene: TRBV5-6; d_gene: TRBD1; CDR3nt: TGTGCCAGCACCAGGGGGCGCCTGGGGGAGACCCAGTACTTC; CDR3aa: CASTRGRLGETQYF
j_gene: TRBJ2-3; abundance: -; v_gene: TRBV5-4; d_gene: -; CDR3nt: TGTGCCAGCAGCTTGCTCGTGAGGGATGCAGATACGCAGTATTTT; CDR3aa: CASSLLVRDADTQYF
j_gene: TRBJ2-7; abundance: -; v_gene: TRBV5-1; d_gene: -; CDR3nt: TGCGCCAGCGCCTACCAGGAAGGGAGAGGGCAGTACTTC; CDR3aa: CASAYQEGRGQYF
j_gene: TRBJ1-4; abundance: -; v_gene: TRBV4-1; d_gene: -; CDR3nt: TGCGCCAGCAGCCAAGAGAACAGCTATAATGAAAAACTGTTTTTT; CDR3aa: CASSQENSYNEKLFF
j_gene: TRBJ2-3; abundance: -; v_gene: TRBV7-9; d_gene: TRBD1; CDR3nt: TGTGCCAGCAGCCAGGGACAGCCCACAGATACGCAGTATTTT; CDR3aa: CASSQGQPTDTQYF
j_gene: TRBJ1-1; abundance: once; v_gene: TRBV5-6; d_gene: TRBD1; CDR3nt: TGTGCCAGCAGCTTGCTAACAGGGGTAGGTAACACTGAAGCTTTCTTT; CDR3aa: CASSLLTGVGNTEAFF